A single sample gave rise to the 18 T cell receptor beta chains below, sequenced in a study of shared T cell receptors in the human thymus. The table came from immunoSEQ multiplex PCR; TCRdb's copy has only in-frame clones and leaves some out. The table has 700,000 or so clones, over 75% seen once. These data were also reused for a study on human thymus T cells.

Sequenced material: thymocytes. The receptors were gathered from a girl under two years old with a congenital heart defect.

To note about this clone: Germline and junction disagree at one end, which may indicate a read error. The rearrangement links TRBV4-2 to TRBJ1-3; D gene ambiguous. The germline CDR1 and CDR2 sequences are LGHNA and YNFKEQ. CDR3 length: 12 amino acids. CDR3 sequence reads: CASSQLGVGLGF. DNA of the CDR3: TGTGCCAGCAGCCAATTGGGAGTCGGGTTAGGGTTT.

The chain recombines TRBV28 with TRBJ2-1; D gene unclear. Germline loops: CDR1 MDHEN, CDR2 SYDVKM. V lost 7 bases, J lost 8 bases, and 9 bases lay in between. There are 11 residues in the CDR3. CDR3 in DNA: TGTGCCAGCACCCGCGCGGATGAGCAGTTCTTC. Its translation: CASTRADEQFF.

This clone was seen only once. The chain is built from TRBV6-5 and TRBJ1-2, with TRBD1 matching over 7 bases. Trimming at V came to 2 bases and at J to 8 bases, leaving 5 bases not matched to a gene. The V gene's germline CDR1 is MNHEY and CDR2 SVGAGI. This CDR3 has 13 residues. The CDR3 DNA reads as TGTGCCAGCAGTTACGGGCAGGGGGGAGGCTACACCTTC. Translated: CASSYGQGGGYTF.

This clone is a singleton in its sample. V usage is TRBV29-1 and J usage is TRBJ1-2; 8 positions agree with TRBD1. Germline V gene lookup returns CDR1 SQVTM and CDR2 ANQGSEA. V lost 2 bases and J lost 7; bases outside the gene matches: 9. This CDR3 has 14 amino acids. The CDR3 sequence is CSVEIPDRGSGYTF. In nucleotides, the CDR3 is TGCAGCGTTGAAATTCCCGACAGGGGAAGTGGCTACACCTTC.

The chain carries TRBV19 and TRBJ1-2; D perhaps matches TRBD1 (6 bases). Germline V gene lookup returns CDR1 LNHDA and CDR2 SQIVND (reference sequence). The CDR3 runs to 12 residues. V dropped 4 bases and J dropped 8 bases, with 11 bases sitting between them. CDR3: CASSTTGSGYTF. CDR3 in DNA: TGTGCCAGTAGTACAACAGGGAGCGGCTACACCTTC.

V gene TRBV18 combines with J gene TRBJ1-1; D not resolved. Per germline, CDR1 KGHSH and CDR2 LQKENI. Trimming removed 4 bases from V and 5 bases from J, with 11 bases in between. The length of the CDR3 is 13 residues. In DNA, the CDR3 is TGTGCCAGCTCACGTAATTCAGATACTGAAGCTTTCTTT. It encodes CASSRNSDTEAFF.

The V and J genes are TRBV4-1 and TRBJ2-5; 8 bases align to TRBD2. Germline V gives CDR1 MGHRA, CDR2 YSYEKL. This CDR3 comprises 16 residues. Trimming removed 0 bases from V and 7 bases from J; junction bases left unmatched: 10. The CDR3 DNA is TGCGCCAGCAGCCAAGAGCCGCGGGGGGCGCTGGGGACCCAGTACTTC. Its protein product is CASSQEPRGALGTQYF.

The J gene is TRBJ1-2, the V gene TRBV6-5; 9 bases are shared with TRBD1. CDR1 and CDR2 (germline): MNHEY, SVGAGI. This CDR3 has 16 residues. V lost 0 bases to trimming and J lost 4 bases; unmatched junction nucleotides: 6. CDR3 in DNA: TGTGCCAGCAGTTACTCAGGGGACAGGGAGCGCTATGGCTACACCTTC. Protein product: CASSYSGDRERYGYTF.

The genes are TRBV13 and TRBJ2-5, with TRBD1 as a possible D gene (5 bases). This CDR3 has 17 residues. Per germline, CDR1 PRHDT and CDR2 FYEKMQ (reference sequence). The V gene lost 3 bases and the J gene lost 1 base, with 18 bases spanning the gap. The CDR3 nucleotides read TGTGCCAGCAGCTTTGGTCCCGCCAGGGCATCCCAAGAGACCCAGTACTTC. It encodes CASSFGPARASQETQYF.

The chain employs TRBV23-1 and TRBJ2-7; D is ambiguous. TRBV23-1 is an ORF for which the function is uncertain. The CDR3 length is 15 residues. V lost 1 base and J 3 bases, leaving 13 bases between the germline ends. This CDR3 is CASSQFRTRVYEQYF. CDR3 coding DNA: TGCGCCAGCAGTCAATTTCGCACGCGTGTCTACGAGCAGTACTTC.

The CDR3 here is CASSSAGTWLSSYNSPLHF. In nucleotides, the CDR3 is TGTGCCAGCAGTTCCGCCGGGACATGGCTGAGCTCCTATAATTCACCCCTCCACTTT. The rearrangement uses TRBV27 and TRBJ1-6; possibly TRBD1 for D (6 bases). CDR1 is MNHEY, CDR2 SMNVEV, per germline (reference sequence). This CDR3 comprises 19 residues. The V end was cut by 4 bases, the J end by 0 bases, with 19 bases between.

CDR3 bases: TGTGCCAGCAGTGATCCAGGGAGGTCACCCCTCCACTTT. Its translation: CASSDPGRSPLHF. V and J are TRBV2 and TRBJ1-6, with a tentative D call TRBD1 (5 bases). CDR3 length: 13 residues. The ends were cut back, 3 bases at V and 10 bases at J, with 10 bases in the middle. The germline V gene has CDR1 SNHLY and CDR2 FYNNEI. Complete variable domain (other parts from reference TRBV2 and TRBJ1-6): EPEVTQTPSHQVTQMGQEVILRCVPISNHLYFYWYRQILGQKVEFLVSFYNNEISEKSEIFDDQFSVERPDGSNFTLKIRSTKLEDSAMYFCASSDPGRSPLHFGNGTRLTVT.

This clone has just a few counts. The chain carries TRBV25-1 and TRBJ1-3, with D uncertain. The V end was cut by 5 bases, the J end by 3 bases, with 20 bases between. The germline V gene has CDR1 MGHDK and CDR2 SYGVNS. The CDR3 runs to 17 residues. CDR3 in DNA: TGTGCCAGCAGTTGGGGAGACCAACCCAACCTTGGAAACACCATATATTTT. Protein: CASSWGDQPNLGNTIYF.

The CDR3 nucleotides read TGCGCCAGCAGGATCGAGGGCGGGGGTGCTGAAGCTTTCTTT. It specifies CASRIEGGGAEAFF. The chain combines TRBV4-3 with TRBJ1-1; D is possibly TRBD1 (5 bases). This CDR3 has 14 residues. CDR1 and CDR2 from the germline V gene are LGHNA and YSLEER. With 6 bases removed from V and 6 bases from J, the gap between germline ends came to 17 bases.

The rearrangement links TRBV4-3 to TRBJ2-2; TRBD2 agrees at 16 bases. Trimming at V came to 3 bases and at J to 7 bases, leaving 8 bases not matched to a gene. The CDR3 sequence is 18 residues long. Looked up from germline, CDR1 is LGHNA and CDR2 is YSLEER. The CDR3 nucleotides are TGCGCCAGCAGCCATTCGGGACTAGCGGGGGGGTCAGGCGGGGAGCTGTTTTTT. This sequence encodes CASSHSGLAGGSGGELFF.

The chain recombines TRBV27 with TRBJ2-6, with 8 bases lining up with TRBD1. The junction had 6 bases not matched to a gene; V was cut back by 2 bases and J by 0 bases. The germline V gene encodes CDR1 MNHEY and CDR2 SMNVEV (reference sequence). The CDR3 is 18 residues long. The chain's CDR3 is CASSLQGAGSSGANVLTF. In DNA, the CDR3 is TGTGCCAGCAGTTTACAGGGGGCTGGAAGCTCTGGGGCCAACGTCCTGACTTTC.

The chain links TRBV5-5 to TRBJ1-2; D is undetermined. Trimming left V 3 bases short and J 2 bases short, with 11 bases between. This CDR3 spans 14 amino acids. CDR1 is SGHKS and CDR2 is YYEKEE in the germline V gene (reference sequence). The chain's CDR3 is CASSSSAANYGYTF. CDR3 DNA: TGTGCCAGCAGCTCCAGCGCCGCCAACTATGGCTACACCTTC.

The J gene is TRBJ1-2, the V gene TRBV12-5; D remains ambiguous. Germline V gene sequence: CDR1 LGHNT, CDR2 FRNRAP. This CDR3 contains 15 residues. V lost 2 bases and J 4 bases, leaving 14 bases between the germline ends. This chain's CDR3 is CASGLPTQTLYGYTF. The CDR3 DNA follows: TGTGCTAGTGGTTTGCCGACACAAACCCTCTATGGCTACACCTTC.